This passage covers 16 T cell receptor beta chains from one sample sequenced in a study of cytomegalovirus exposure and HLA in healthy donors. Vbeta (60) and Jbeta (13) primers were used in the PCR. The protocol was immunoSEQ multiplex PCR, while the TCRdb copy is restricted to in-frame clones and leaves out a portion. The sample yields over 150,000 clones, 70% to 80% seen once. The sequenced sample consisted of PBMCs. These receptors originate from a man in his forties in good health and CMV-seronegative.

The rearrangement joins TRBV6-4 to TRBJ2-1, with a weak D call TRBD1 (6 bases). The germline gives CDR1 MRHNA, CDR2 SNTAGT. This CDR3 comprises 16 residues. V gave up 0 bases and J gave up 7 bases, with 16 bases separating them. Here the CDR3 reads CASSDSKVGGSNEQFF. In DNA, the CDR3 is TGTGCCAGCAGTGACTCCAAGGTTGGGGGCTCGAATGAGCAGTTCTTC.

CDR3 DNA sequence: TGTGCCAGCAGCGAGCAGGGGGTGGGGACAGATACGCAGTATTTT. Translated, it gives CASSEQGVGTDTQYF. The genes are TRBV6-1 and TRBJ2-3, with TRBD1 matching over 7 bases. This CDR3 contains 15 residues. The V gene end was trimmed by 6 bases and the J gene end by 3 bases; junction bases not matched to a gene: 9. CDR1 is MNHNS and CDR2 is SASEGT in the germline V gene.

A few counts support this clone. The chain carries TRBV4-1 and TRBJ1-2; the D gene is possibly TRBD1 (5 bases). V lost 6 bases and J lost 7, with 18 bases in between. The germline gives CDR1 MGHRA, CDR2 YSYEKL. The CDR3 runs 14 residues. CDR3 in DNA: TGCGCCAGCAGTCCCGGGGCGGGGAAATCTGGCTACACCTTC. Translated: CASSPGAGKSGYTF.

The rearrangement links TRBV29-1 to TRBJ2-1; TRBD2 matches 10 bases. Germline V CDR1 and CDR2: SQVTM, ANQGSEA. V was pared by 4 bases and J by 10 bases, with 10 bases of the junction left unmatched. This CDR3 region has 14 residues. CDR3 nucleotides: TGCAGCGTTGCTCGAGCGGGGGGGCCTGGAGAGCAGTTCTTC. Its translation is CSVARAGGPGEQFF.

The chain couples TRBV7-8 to TRBJ1-3, with a weak D call TRBD1 (5 bases). Germline V gives CDR1 SGHVS, CDR2 FQNEAQ. V gave up 5 bases and J gave up 4 bases, with 21 bases separating them. The CDR3 extends over 17 amino acids. CDR3 DNA sequence: TGTGCCAGCAGCCGCGACAAAGGGGTTTCTTTAGGAAACACCATATATTTT. Encoded protein: CASSRDKGVSLGNTIYF. Looking up the rest from reference TRBV7-8 and TRBJ1-3 gives the full variable domain: GAGVSQSPRYKVAKRGQDVALRCDPISGHVSLFWYQQALGQGPEFLTYFQNEAQLDKSGLPSDRFFAERPEGSVSTLKIQRTQQEDSAVYLCASSRDKGVSLGNTIYFGEGSWLTVV.

V usage is TRBV6-5 and J usage is TRBJ2-7, with 8 bases identical to TRBD2. Germline V CDR1 and CDR2: MNHEY, SVGAGI. This CDR3 has 14 amino acids. The junction had 4 bases not matched to a gene; V was cut back by 5 bases and J by 1 base. This CDR3 reads CASSVGTSSYEQYF. DNA of the CDR3: TGTGCCAGCAGTGTCGGGACTAGTTCCTACGAGCAGTACTTC.

The gene calls are TRBV6-5 and TRBJ1-5, with TRBD1 identical over 7 bases. The V gene end was trimmed by 5 bases and the J gene end by 3 bases; junction bases not matched to a gene: 7. Germline values: CDR1 MNHEY, CDR2 SVGAGI. CDR3 length equals 15 residues. This CDR3 reads CASSLVEGANQPQHF. DNA for the CDR3: TGTGCCAGCAGTCTCGTAGAGGGGGCCAATCAGCCCCAGCATTTT.

The V and J genes are TRBV29-1 and TRBJ2-2; D ambiguous. V was trimmed by 4 bases and J by 6 bases, leaving 15 bases between them. From germline, CDR1 is SQVTM and CDR2 ANQGSEA. CDR3 length: 14 residues. This CDR3 is CSVVILPGPGELFF. For the CDR3, the DNA is TGCAGCGTTGTTATCCTCCCTGGGCCCGGGGAGCTGTTTTTT.

The chain couples TRBV25-1 to TRBJ2-7, with TRBD1 matching over 8 bases. The length of the CDR3 is 17 residues. Germline V gene lookup returns CDR1 MGHDK and CDR2 SYGVNS. Germline trimming cut 4 bases from V and 3 bases from J; bases unmatched to any gene: 14. The CDR3: CASSAFHTGTGYYEQYF. CDR3 sequence (DNA): TGTGCCAGCAGTGCATTTCACACCGGGACAGGCTACTACGAGCAGTACTTC.

The chain couples TRBV5-4 to TRBJ2-1, with 10 positions matching TRBD1. CDR1 is SGHNT and CDR2 is YYREEE in the germline V gene (reference sequence). CDR3 length: 17 residues. The ends lost 1 base at V and 3 bases at J; junction bases unmatched: 7. The CDR3 DNA reads as TGTGCCAGCAGCTTGTTCCGGGACAGGGGCCTCTACAATGAGCAGTTCTTC. This sequence encodes CASSLFRDRGLYNEQFF.

In its sample, this clone was seen once. This chain links TRBV7-2 with TRBJ2-3; TRBD1 matches 9 bases. J gave up 0 bases and V 11 bases, and 6 bases lay outside the gene matches. The CDR3 length is 14 residues. Germline V gene sequence: CDR1 SGHTA, CDR2 FQGNSA. CDR3 loop: CAEQGAISTDTQYF. CDR3 coding DNA: TGTGCCGAACAGGGGGCGATTAGCACAGATACGCAGTATTTT. Filled out from reference TRBV7-2 and TRBJ2-3, the complete variable domain reads GAGVSQSPSNKVTEKGKDVELRCDPISGHTALYWYRQSLGQGLEFLIYFQGNSAPDKSGLPSDRFSAERTGGSVSTLTIQRTQQEDSAVYLCAEQGAISTDTQYFGPGTRLTVL.

Turning to this clone: This specimen includes other DNA sequences encoding the same CDR3. The gene calls are TRBV5-4 and TRBJ2-5; 9 bases are shared with TRBD1. Germline V gene lookup returns CDR1 SGHNT and CDR2 YYREEE (reference sequence). This CDR3 is built from 14 residues. The junction had 3 bases not matched to a gene; V was cut back by 4 bases and J by 2 bases. CDR3 nucleotides: TGTGCCAGCAGCCTCGGACAGGGGCAAGAGACCCAGTACTTC. This codes for CASSLGQGQETQYF.

The V gene is TRBV12-5, the J gene TRBJ2-3; 9 bases fit TRBD1. Germline CDR1 and CDR2: LGHNT and FRNRAP. V gave up 0 bases and J gave up 3 bases; unmatched junction bases: 10. The CDR3 runs to 18 residues. CDR3 sequence: CASGLVLDRTGETDTQYF. CDR3 sequence (DNA): TGTGCTAGTGGTTTGGTACTGGACAGGACAGGGGAAACAGATACGCAGTATTTT.

The CDR3 nucleotides read TGCGCCAGCAGCCAAAACAGGGGTTACGAGCAGTACTTC. Encoded protein: CASSQNRGYEQYF. The chain is built from TRBV4-3 and TRBJ2-7, with 7 bases lining up with TRBD1. V lost 2 bases to trimming and J lost 4 bases; unmatched junction nucleotides: 2. Germline CDR1 reads LGHNA; CDR2 reads YSLEER. The length of the CDR3 is 13 residues.

The CDR3 here is CASRGGRYGDTEAFF. The DNA for the CDR3 is TGTGCCAGCAGGGGGGGAAGGTATGGGGACACTGAAGCTTTCTTT. The chain uses TRBV7-9 and TRBJ1-1, with TRBD1 as a possible D gene (5 bases). The CDR3 has 15 amino acids. Looked up from germline, CDR1 is SEHNR and CDR2 is FQNEAQ (reference sequence). Between the trimmed V and J ends, which lost 6 bases and 3 bases, there was a span of 17 bases.

The chain recombines TRBV4-1 with TRBJ2-3; D is possibly TRBD1 (7 bases). Trimming took off 0 bases at V and 6 bases at J, with 16 bases between the two ends. Germline loops: CDR1 MGHRA, CDR2 YSYEKL. The CDR3 is 16 residues long. CDR3 DNA: TGCGCCAGCAGCCAAGAATGGGCAGGGGGGATCGATACGCAGTATTTT. Amino acid sequence: CASSQEWAGGIDTQYF.